The sequence of this TCR beta chain was determined in a study of PD-1 blockade in classical Hodgkin lymphoma. Note on this clone: Its target is unknown.

Some clones are missing from TCRdb's copy, which holds only in-frame ones; the method was immunoSEQ multiplex PCR. Of tens of thousands of clones in the sample, roughly 78% were seen once. Broader study findings: By C4D1, CD4+ diversity increased significantly, especially in complete responders.

V dropped 4 bases and J dropped 3 bases, with 8 bases sitting between them. Germline assignment: CDR1 PRHDT and CDR2 FYEKMQ (reference sequence). The CDR3 is made up of 13 amino acids. Described time point: cycle 4 day 1 (C4D1), after more than five weeks of nivolumab. Each patient experienced a relapse that followed autologous stem cell transplantation, and brentuximab vedotin exposure varied. The rearrangement links TRBV13 to TRBJ2-3; D gene ambiguous. The TCR comes from a human donor with classical Hodgkin lymphoma. Sequences were derived from peripheral blood mononuclear cells (PBMCs), sampled before the fourth cycle of nivolumab. CDR3 protein: CASSSPGTDTQYF. The CDR3 DNA sequence: TGTGCCAGCAGCTCCCCCGGAACAGATACGCAGTATTTT.